What follows describes a single T cell receptor (beta chain). The target of this receptor is not known. No base qualities exist here, and no much larger clone lies one base off it. Relative to germline, V is 0 bases shorter and J is 3 bases shorter, with 7 bases between their ends. Taken from the germline V gene, the CDR1 and CDR2 loops are SGDLS and YYNGEE. From cysteine to phenylalanine, the CDR3 is 14 amino acids long. The entry retains the CDR3 DNA only, 42 bases that are in frame from base 1. These data originate in a study of OX40 agonist ivuxolimab in advanced cancers. Background on the whole study: Ivuxolimab was an agonistic, fully human IgG2 monoclonal antibody directed against OX40 (CD134), a costimulatory receptor. Partial responses occurred in three dose-escalation patients: two with cutaneous melanoma and one with hepatocellular carcinoma. The dose-escalation cohort was almost 85% male with a mean age of around 62 years, ranging from roughly 20 to 80. Intravenous ivuxolimab was administered to patients every 2 weeks at six dose levels: 0.01, 0.1, 0.3, 1.5, 3 and 10 mg/kg. The monotherapy dose-escalation portion (N of about 57 patients) of the phase I ivuxolimab trial is reported in the paper. The point of sequencing TCRbeta in the periphery was to test whether ivuxolimab changed TCR sequence diversity and drove clonal T-cell expansion. Prior anti-PD-1, anti-PD-L1 or anti-CTLA-4 therapy was permitted, and checkpoint inhibitors had been received by 30% to 40% of dose-escalation patients. Among the roughly 52 dose-escalation patients, around 20 had hepatocellular carcinoma, 15 or so melanoma, 9 renal cell carcinoma and 9 head and neck cancer.

Patients with a history of autoimmune disease or receiving systemic immunosuppression were excluded from the trial. In every dose cohort, peripheral blood was drawn for TCR sequencing at baseline, cycle 4 day 1, and cycle 7 day 1. The samples were drawn from a first-in-human, open-label, multicenter phase I dose-escalation trial of ivuxolimab. The trial enrolled adults with locally advanced or metastatic head and neck squamous cell, hepatocellular, melanoma or renal cell carcinoma. Before TCR sequencing, CD4+ and CD8+ T cells were separately sorted from peripheral blood. To sequence the TCRbeta CDR3 region, genomic DNA was isolated from the sorted cells. The immunoSEQ Assay was used for sequencing of TCRbeta CDR3 regions. TCRdb mirrors the immuneACCESS table, restricted to in-frame sequences. Some clones are absent from its copies; in checked studies, under half trace to an unresolved V gene, and the reason for the others is unknown. Across this sample there are just over 90,000 clones, with approximately 94% seen only once. 2.6% of the sample is taken by the ten largest.

Beyond this particular receptor, the publication reports: At doses from 0.1 to 3.0 mg/kg, clonal expansion was seen in both CD4+ and CD8+ blood T cells between baseline and week 6. Low levels of normalized T-cell clonal expansion were also seen in some nonresponding patients. After ivuxolimab, CD8+ T cells had more expanded clones than CD4+ T cells on average. Which antigens the clonally expanded peripheral T cells were specific for was not determined. In the 0.1-3.0 mg/kg groups, partial responders had among the lowest normalized peripheral clonal expansion, particularly in CD8+ T cells.

Recombination linked TRBV9 to TRBJ1-3; the D region possibly corresponds to TRBD1 (6 bases align). This clonotype was sampled from an adult with an advanced solid tumor such as melanoma, head and neck, liver or kidney cancer. This specimen consisted of CD4+ or CD8+ T cells sorted from blood, obtained in a trial of the OX40 agonist ivuxolimab. The CDR3 corresponds to CASSVEGGGNTIYF. The sequenced DNA is TGTGCCAGCAGCGTAGAAGGGGGTGGAAACACCATATATTTT.